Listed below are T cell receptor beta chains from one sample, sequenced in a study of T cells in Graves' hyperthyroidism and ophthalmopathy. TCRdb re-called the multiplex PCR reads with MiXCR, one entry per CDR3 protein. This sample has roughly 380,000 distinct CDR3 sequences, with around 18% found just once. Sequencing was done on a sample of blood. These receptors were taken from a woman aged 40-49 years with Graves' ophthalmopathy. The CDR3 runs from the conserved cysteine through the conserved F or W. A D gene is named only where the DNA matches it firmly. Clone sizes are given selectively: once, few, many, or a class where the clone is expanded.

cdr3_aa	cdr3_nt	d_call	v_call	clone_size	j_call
CASSFRTGNTEAFF	TGTGCCAGCAGTTTCCGGACAGGGAACACTGAAGCTTTCTTT	TRBD1	TRBV6-5	many	TRBJ1-1
CASSPRDLNQPQHF	TGTGCCAGCAGTCCCCGGGACCTTAATCAGCCCCAGCATTTT	.	TRBV6-1	once	TRBJ1-5
CSARGANYEQYF	TGCAGTGCTAGAGGGGCCAATTACGAGCAGTACTTC	.	TRBV20-1	many	TRBJ2-7
CASRNSRGSPLHF	TGTGCCAGCAGAAACTCAAGGGGTTCACCCCTCCACTTT	.	TRBV28	few	TRBJ1-6
CASSVTSGANVLTF	TGTGCCAGCAGCGTGACCTCTGGGGCCAACGTCCTGACTTTC	.	TRBV11-2	many	TRBJ2-6
CASSASGAKSGNTIYF	TGTGCCAGCAGCGCAAGCGGGGCGAAATCTGGAAACACCATATATTTT	.	TRBV11-2	.	TRBJ1-3
CASSLLQELPRTGELFF	TGTGCCAGCAGTTTATTGCAGGAACTCCCTCGCACCGGGGAGCTGTTTTTT	.	TRBV28	many	TRBJ2-2
CATSDTLAGSLETQYF	TGTGCCACCAGTGACACATTAGCGGGGAGTCTTGAGACCCAGTACTTC	TRBD2	TRBV24-1	many	TRBJ2-5
CSARPLKGKGVSTEAFF	TGCAGTGCTAGACCCCTCAAGGGAAAAGGGGTTAGTACTGAAGCTTTCTTT	.	TRBV20-1	few	TRBJ1-1
CACELRGYTGELFF	TGTGCCTGTGAGCTGAGGGGGTACACCGGGGAGCTGTTTTTT	.	TRBV30	few	TRBJ2-2
CASSSVMETQYF	TGTGCCAGCAGTTCTGTTATGGAGACCCAGTACTTC	.	TRBV28	many	TRBJ2-5
CASRAVSGSETQYF	TGTGCCAGCAGGGCAGTGAGCGGGAGTGAGACCCAGTACTTC	TRBD2	TRBV12-3/TRBV12-4	few	TRBJ2-5
CASSSFDRSTSGNTIYF	TGTGCCAGCAGCTCTTTTGACAGGTCGACCTCTGGGAACACCATATATTTT	.	TRBV9	many	TRBJ1-3